This T cell receptor beta chain was recorded in a study of response to subunit inactivated influenza vaccine. Whole-study results and caveats: There was a suggestion from the authors that each seasonal influenza vaccination recruits few new T cells.

V was shortened by 1 base and J by 4 bases, with 10 bases between the two germline ends. This CDR3 is 14 amino acids long. Germline V gene lookup returns CDR1 LGHDT and CDR2 YNNKEL (reference sequence). Note on this clonotype: Its antigen is unidentified.

TCRdb re-called the RT-PCR reads through MiXCR, storing one row per CDR3 protein. The sample has over 300,000 distinct CDR3 sequences, about a fifth seen once. The V and J genes are TRBV3-1 and TRBJ1-2; D perhaps matches TRBD1 (5 bases). The source of this sequence is a man aged 50 to 69 who received an inactivated influenza vaccine. The specimen was PBMCs from blood, collected about 20 months after vaccination. The CDR3 reads CASSQGQQSYGYTF. The DNA of the CDR3 is TGTGCCAGCAGCCAAGGACAGCAAAGCTATGGCTACACCTTC.